The T cell receptor (beta chain) under discussion was sequenced for a study of beta chain features in type 1 diabetes. Study results and caveats: Moderate but significant shortening of TCRB CDR3s was recorded in all four CD4+ subsets from Type 1 diabetes patients.

CDR1 SGHNT and CDR2 YYREEE come from the germline V gene (reference sequence). The CDR3 loop spans 15 amino acids. V was clipped by 0 bases and J by 4 bases, with 11 bases between them. Reverse transcription of all isolated RNA meant that expressed TCRB transcripts were sequenced. Data came from immunoSEQ multiplex PCR; TCRdb stores just in-frame clones and leaves some out. In the table there are about 710,000 clones, about an eighth of which are singletons. Based on CD45RO/CCR7/CD25/CD127/CD95/CD27, CD4+ regulatory, stem cell-like memory, naive and central memory cells were sorted. As for this clone: Antigen: not known.

J is TRBJ2-1 and V is TRBV5-4; D is unresolved. The TCR comes from a man aged 18 to 35 with type 1 diabetes. Sequenced input: naive CD4+ T cells from blood. CDR3 amino acids: CASSLEVVEYNEQFF. The CDR3 DNA sequence: TGTGCCAGCAGCTTGGAGGTGGTCGAATACAATGAGCAGTTCTTC.